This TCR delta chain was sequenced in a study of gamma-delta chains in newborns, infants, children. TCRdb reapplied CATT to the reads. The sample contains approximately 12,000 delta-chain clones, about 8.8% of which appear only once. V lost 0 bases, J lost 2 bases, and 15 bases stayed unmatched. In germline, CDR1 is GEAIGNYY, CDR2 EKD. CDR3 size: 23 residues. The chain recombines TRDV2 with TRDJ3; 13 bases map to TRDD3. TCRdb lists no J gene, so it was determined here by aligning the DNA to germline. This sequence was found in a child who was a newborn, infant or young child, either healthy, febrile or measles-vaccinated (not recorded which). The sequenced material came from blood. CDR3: CACDTGLLGDTRDLTWDTRQMFF. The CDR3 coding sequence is TGTGCCTGTGACACCGGGCTACTGGGGGATACGCGAGATTTGACCTGGGACACCCGACAGATGTTTTTC.